Listed below are T cell receptor beta chains from one sample, sequenced in a study of blood T cell repertoires in COVID-19. Sequenced by immunoSEQ multiplex PCR; TCRdb stores in-frame clones only, minus some. The sample records about 180,000 clones, roughly 87% being singletons. Sequenced material: peripheral blood. These receptors originate from a man aged 18 to 30 who had recovered from COVID-19. Both conserved end residues are part of each CDR3. The order of the fields is V gene, D gene, clone size, J gene, CDR3 protein, CDR3 DNA. A D gene is named only where the DNA matches it firmly. Size tells how often a clone was seen (once, few, many) or the class of an expanded clone, and some rows leave it out.

V gene: TRBV10-2; D gene: -; clone size: -; J gene: TRBJ2-7; CDR3 protein: CASSERRGEQYF; CDR3 DNA: TGCGCCAGCAGTGAGCGACGCGGTGAGCAGTACTTC
V gene: TRBV5-4; D gene: TRBD1; clone size: -; J gene: TRBJ1-1; CDR3 protein: CASSFGRDRTEAFF; CDR3 DNA: TGTGCCAGCAGCTTCGGCAGGGACAGGACTGAAGCTTTCTTT
V gene: TRBV12-3/TRBV12-4; D gene: -; clone size: -; J gene: TRBJ1-2; CDR3 protein: CASSLVGGYGYTF; CDR3 DNA: TGTGCCAGCAGTTTAGTGGGGGGGTACGGCTACACCTTC
V gene: TRBV6-2/TRBV6-3; D gene: -; clone size: few; J gene: TRBJ2-7; CDR3 protein: CASSYFGRGTYEQYF; CDR3 DNA: TGTGCCAGCAGTTACTTTGGGAGAGGAACCTACGAGCAGTACTTC
V gene: TRBV9; D gene: -; clone size: -; J gene: TRBJ1-5; CDR3 protein: CASSIRPRTANQPQHF; CDR3 DNA: TGTGCCAGCAGCATACGCCCAAGGACAGCTAATCAGCCCCAGCATTTT
V gene: TRBV9; D gene: -; clone size: -; J gene: TRBJ2-7; CDR3 protein: CASSPRTDGSYEQYF; CDR3 DNA: TGTGCCAGCAGCCCCAGGACAGATGGGTCCTACGAGCAGTACTTC
V gene: TRBV30; D gene: -; clone size: -; J gene: TRBJ2-7; CDR3 protein: CAWSGQGTHEQYF; CDR3 DNA: TGTGCCTGGAGTGGTCAGGGTACTCACGAGCAGTACTTC
V gene: TRBV4-1; D gene: -; clone size: -; J gene: TRBJ2-7; CDR3 protein: CASSQYPGDYEQYF; CDR3 DNA: TGCGCCAGCAGCCAATACCCAGGGGACTACGAGCAGTACTTC
V gene: TRBV20-1; D gene: -; clone size: -; J gene: TRBJ2-7; CDR3 protein: CSASSSASSYEQYF; CDR3 DNA: TGCAGTGCTAGTAGCAGCGCTAGCTCCTACGAGCAGTACTTC
V gene: TRBV3-1/TRBV3-2; D gene: -; clone size: -; J gene: TRBJ1-1; CDR3 protein: CASSQGGRGSAAFF; CDR3 DNA: TGTGCCAGCAGCCAAGGGGGTAGAGGGTCGGCAGCTTTCTTT
V gene: TRBV7-2; D gene: -; clone size: -; J gene: TRBJ2-7; CDR3 protein: CASMYEMTGSYEQYF; CDR3 DNA: TGTGCCAGCATGTACGAAATGACGGGATCCTACGAGCAGTACTTC
V gene: TRBV28; D gene: TRBD1; clone size: -; J gene: TRBJ1-2; CDR3 protein: CASSPGQNYGYTF; CDR3 DNA: TGTGCCAGCAGCCCGGGACAGAACTATGGCTACACCTTC
V gene: TRBV7-9; D gene: -; clone size: -; J gene: TRBJ1-1; CDR3 protein: CASSHTHTEAFF; CDR3 DNA: TGTGCCAGCAGCCACACGCACACTGAAGCTTTCTTT
V gene: TRBV5-4; D gene: TRBD1; clone size: -; J gene: TRBJ1-2; CDR3 protein: CASTTPGQTSNYGYTF; CDR3 DNA: TGTGCCAGCACCACTCCGGGACAGACGTCTAACTATGGCTACACCTTC
V gene: TRBV9; D gene: -; clone size: -; J gene: TRBJ1-5; CDR3 protein: CASSDTGSTQPQHF; CDR3 DNA: TGTGCCAGCAGTGACACAGGGAGTACTCAGCCCCAGCATTTT
V gene: TRBV6-6; D gene: TRBD1; clone size: -; J gene: TRBJ1-5; CDR3 protein: CASSPGTGVVGQPQHF; CDR3 DNA: TGTGCCAGCAGTCCCGGGACAGGGGTGGTGGGGCAGCCCCAGCATTTT
V gene: TRBV18; D gene: TRBD1; clone size: once; J gene: TRBJ1-1; CDR3 protein: CASSLKQGDRTEAFF; CDR3 DNA: TGTGCCAGCTCGCTTAAACAGGGGGATAGGACTGAAGCTTTCTTT
V gene: TRBV18; D gene: -; clone size: -; J gene: TRBJ2-1; CDR3 protein: CASSRGGTRNEQFF; CDR3 DNA: TGTGCCAGCTCACGAGGTGGGACTCGCAATGAGCAGTTCTTC
V gene: TRBV25-1; D gene: TRBD2; clone size: -; J gene: TRBJ2-3; CDR3 protein: CASSPSSGNTDTQYF; CDR3 DNA: TGTGCCAGCTCCCCAAGTAGCGGGAACACAGATACGCAGTATTTT
V gene: TRBV11-2; D gene: TRBD2; clone size: -; J gene: TRBJ2-1; CDR3 protein: CASSLLAGGPNEQFF; CDR3 DNA: TGTGCCAGCAGCCTACTAGCGGGAGGGCCCAATGAGCAGTTCTTC
V gene: TRBV25-1; D gene: -; clone size: once; J gene: TRBJ1-5; CDR3 protein: CASSVAGNQPQHF; CDR3 DNA: TGTGCCAGCAGTGTTGCGGGCAATCAGCCCCAGCATTTT
V gene: TRBV28; D gene: TRBD1; clone size: -; J gene: TRBJ1-6; CDR3 protein: CASSSLTGTTYNSPLHF; CDR3 DNA: TGTGCCAGCAGTTCCTTGACAGGGACAACCTATAATTCACCCCTCCACTTT
V gene: TRBV5-6; D gene: TRBD1; clone size: -; J gene: TRBJ1-1; CDR3 protein: CASSLWTGKSTEAFF; CDR3 DNA: TGTGCCAGCAGCTTGTGGACAGGGAAGAGCACTGAAGCTTTCTTT
V gene: TRBV4-3; D gene: -; clone size: once; J gene: TRBJ2-7; CDR3 protein: CASSQEWVATYEQYF; CDR3 DNA: TGCGCCAGCAGCCAAGAGTGGGTAGCTACCTACGAGCAGTACTTC
V gene: TRBV7-9; D gene: TRBD2; clone size: -; J gene: TRBJ2-1; CDR3 protein: CASSPPGLAANNEQFF; CDR3 DNA: TGTGCCAGCAGCCCACCGGGACTAGCGGCAAACAATGAGCAGTTCTTC
V gene: TRBV27; D gene: TRBD2; clone size: -; J gene: TRBJ2-7; CDR3 protein: CASSYGGGNEQYF; CDR3 DNA: TGTGCCAGCAGCTACGGGGGGGGGAACGAGCAGTACTTC
V gene: TRBV19; D gene: -; clone size: -; J gene: TRBJ1-2; CDR3 protein: CASSIETGISYGYTF; CDR3 DNA: TGTGCCAGTAGTATAGAAACAGGGATCAGCTATGGCTACACCTTC
V gene: TRBV7-2; D gene: -; clone size: -; J gene: TRBJ1-1; CDR3 protein: CASSLGKKGQNTEAFF; CDR3 DNA: TGTGCCAGCAGCTTAGGGAAAAAGGGACAGAACACTGAAGCTTTCTTT
V gene: TRBV30; D gene: -; clone size: -; J gene: TRBJ2-1; CDR3 protein: CATIPPTLPPYNEQFF; CDR3 DNA: TGTGCCACCATACCCCCCACACTACCTCCCTACAATGAGCAGTTCTTC
V gene: TRBV11-2; D gene: TRBD1; clone size: -; J gene: TRBJ1-1; CDR3 protein: CASSNDRGEGRFKRTEAFF; CDR3 DNA: TGTGCCAGCAGCAATGACAGGGGCGAGGGTAGGTTCAAGCGGACTGAAGCTTTCTTT
V gene: TRBV5-1; D gene: TRBD2; clone size: once; J gene: TRBJ2-3; CDR3 protein: CASSLVGTSGDTQYF; CDR3 DNA: TGCGCCAGCAGCTTGGTCGGGACTAGCGGCGATACGCAGTATTTT
V gene: TRBV19; D gene: -; clone size: -; J gene: TRBJ2-1; CDR3 protein: CASSIRGGNEQFF; CDR3 DNA: TGTGCCAGTAGTATTAGGGGGGGGAATGAGCAGTTCTTC
V gene: TRBV9; D gene: TRBD2; clone size: -; J gene: TRBJ2-6; CDR3 protein: CASSDPLAGGLGANVLTF; CDR3 DNA: TGTGCCAGCAGCGACCCACTAGCGGGAGGGCTTGGGGCCAACGTCCTGACTTTC
V gene: TRBV4-2; D gene: TRBD2; clone size: -; J gene: TRBJ2-1; CDR3 protein: CASSPRVLAGGLSYNEQFF; CDR3 DNA: TGTGCCAGCAGCCCAAGGGTCCTAGCGGGAGGGTTGTCCTACAATGAGCAGTTCTTC
V gene: TRBV5-1; D gene: -; clone size: -; J gene: TRBJ1-6; CDR3 protein: CASSIGAGHDSPLHF; CDR3 DNA: TGCGCCAGCAGCATTGGGGCAGGTCACGACTCACCCCTCCACTTT
V gene: TRBV2; D gene: -; clone size: once; J gene: TRBJ1-6; CDR3 protein: CASSEETYNSPLHF; CDR3 DNA: TGTGCCAGCAGTGAGGAGACCTATAATTCACCCCTCCACTTT
V gene: TRBV7-8; D gene: TRBD2; clone size: once; J gene: TRBJ2-2; CDR3 protein: CASSLSGSPTGELFF; CDR3 DNA: TGTGCCAGCAGCTTAAGCGGGAGCCCCACCGGGGAGCTGTTTTTT
V gene: TRBV24-1; D gene: TRBD2; clone size: -; J gene: TRBJ2-1; CDR3 protein: CATSDTGTSAYNEQFF; CDR3 DNA: TGTGCCACCAGTGATACCGGGACTAGCGCGTACAATGAGCAGTTCTTC
V gene: TRBV4-3; D gene: TRBD2; clone size: once; J gene: TRBJ2-7; CDR3 protein: CASSQDGAGGSYEQYF; CDR3 DNA: TGCGCCAGCAGCCAAGATGGAGCGGGAGGCTCCTACGAGCAGTACTTC
V gene: TRBV25-1; D gene: -; clone size: -; J gene: TRBJ1-6; CDR3 protein: CASSALAGESSPLHF; CDR3 DNA: TGTGCCAGCAGTGCCCTAGCGGGGGAGTCTTCGCCCCTCCACTTT
V gene: TRBV4-1; D gene: -; clone size: -; J gene: TRBJ2-7; CDR3 protein: CASSQDLRRDSSYEQYF; CDR3 DNA: TGCGCCAGCAGCCAAGATCTTAGGCGGGACAGCTCCTACGAGCAGTACTTC
V gene: TRBV5-4; D gene: -; clone size: few; J gene: TRBJ1-1; CDR3 protein: CASQRRENTEAFF; CDR3 DNA: TGTGCCAGCCAAAGGAGGGAGAACACTGAAGCTTTCTTT
V gene: TRBV11-2; D gene: -; clone size: -; J gene: TRBJ1-4; CDR3 protein: CASSWAGTGEKLFF; CDR3 DNA: TGTGCCAGCAGCTGGGCGGGGACGGGTGAAAAACTGTTTTTT
V gene: TRBV6-5; D gene: -; clone size: -; J gene: TRBJ2-1; CDR3 protein: CASSWQEPYGNEQFF; CDR3 DNA: TGTGCCAGCAGTTGGCAGGAACCCTATGGCAATGAGCAGTTCTTC
V gene: TRBV5-6; D gene: TRBD1; clone size: -; J gene: TRBJ1-1; CDR3 protein: CASSLGDRLTEAFF; CDR3 DNA: TGTGCCAGCAGCTTGGGGGACAGGTTAACTGAAGCTTTCTTT
V gene: TRBV5-1; D gene: -; clone size: -; J gene: TRBJ2-1; CDR3 protein: CASSLIPGVDEQFF; CDR3 DNA: TGCGCCAGCAGCTTAATTCCAGGGGTCGATGAGCAGTTCTTC
V gene: TRBV4-3; D gene: TRBD1; clone size: -; J gene: TRBJ2-1; CDR3 protein: CASSQDLTGKYNEQFF; CDR3 DNA: TGCGCCAGCAGCCAAGATCTGACAGGGAAATACAATGAGCAGTTCTTC
V gene: TRBV4-2; D gene: TRBD2; clone size: once; J gene: TRBJ2-7; CDR3 protein: CASSLFLADSYEQYF; CDR3 DNA: TGTGCCAGCAGCCTTTTCCTAGCGGATTCCTACGAGCAGTACTTC
V gene: TRBV5-1; D gene: TRBD1; clone size: once; J gene: TRBJ2-5; CDR3 protein: CASSFSSGTGQQETQYF; CDR3 DNA: TGCGCCAGCAGCTTTTCATCCGGGACAGGCCAACAAGAGACCCAGTACTTC
V gene: TRBV9; D gene: -; clone size: -; J gene: TRBJ2-2; CDR3 protein: CASSVAEGTGELFF; CDR3 DNA: TGTGCCAGCAGCGTAGCCGAGGGCACCGGGGAGCTGTTTTTT
V gene: TRBV6-5; D gene: -; clone size: -; J gene: TRBJ1-1; CDR3 protein: CASSYGRGRTEAFF; CDR3 DNA: TGTGCCAGCAGTTACGGGCGGGGAAGGACTGAAGCTTTCTTT
V gene: TRBV7-2; D gene: TRBD2; clone size: -; J gene: TRBJ2-3; CDR3 protein: CASSLVGTSGVADTQYF; CDR3 DNA: TGTGCCAGCAGCTTAGTTGGGACTAGCGGCGTGGCAGATACGCAGTATTTT
V gene: TRBV4-1; D gene: TRBD1; clone size: -; J gene: TRBJ1-5; CDR3 protein: CASSQGQGNQPQHF; CDR3 DNA: TGCGCCAGCAGCCAGGGACAGGGGAATCAGCCCCAGCATTTT
V gene: TRBV7-9; D gene: -; clone size: once; J gene: TRBJ2-3; CDR3 protein: CASSRGTDTQYF; CDR3 DNA: TGTGCCAGCAGCCGAGGGACAGATACGCAGTATTTT